This record concerns one T cell receptor (beta chain) sequence. Germline loops: CDR1 SGHAT, CDR2 FQNNGV. V was shortened by 5 bases and J by 3 bases, with 13 bases between the two germline ends. The CDR3 extends over 14 amino acids. Time point noted: proximal margin of the surgical specimen (macroscopically non-inflamed). These data originate in a study of T cell repertoires in ileal Crohn's disease. About the research overall: Median disease duration was about 8.2 years; roughly 40% smoked at surgery. Surgery for a complication: stricturing in roughly 61%, penetrating in about 39%. About half received postoperative treatment, around twelve with thiopurines and 15 to 20 anti-TNF.

Some clones are missing from TCRdb's copy, which holds only in-frame ones; the method was immunoSEQ multiplex PCR. Of 6,600 or so clones listed, over 70% are singletons. The chain is built from TRBV11-2 and TRBJ2-5; the D gene is possibly TRBD2 (5 bases). The sequence was obtained from an adult with Crohn's disease. Material: ileal tissue. This CDR3 is CASSPLGSEETQYF. Written as DNA, the CDR3 is TGTGCCAGCAGCCCTCTAGGTAGCGAAGAGACCCAGTACTTC.